Below, 28 T cell receptor beta chains from the same sample are listed, as sequenced in a study of blood T cells in healthy people across ages (dated by TCRdb to 2015 to 2017). Preparation of the library involved 5' RACE. Sequencing used an Illumina HiSeq 2500. A second PCR of about 6 to 11 cycles was performed with a sample-barcoded 5' primer and a J-beta primer mix. The raw public reads went through TCRdb reprocessing: fastp at Q25, MiXCR clone calling, in-frame beta chains kept. Rows with one shared CDR3 protein collapse into an entry with the most common genes and DNA. The sample has 650,000 to 800,000 distinct CDR3 sequences on record, approximately 48% of them singletons. The ten biggest clones cover around 18% of the sample. Sequencing was carried out using blood. These receptors came from a man aged 60-69 years in good health.

This rearrangement joins TRBV4-3 to TRBJ1-2, with 9 bases matching TRBD1. Trimming cost V 4 bases and J 5 bases; bases outside gene matches: 5. CDR1 LGHNA and CDR2 YSLEER come from the germline V gene. This CDR3 contains 14 residues. The CDR3 sequence is CASSPQTGGYGYTF. The CDR3, as DNA: TGCGCCAGCAGCCCTCAGACAGGGGGGTATGGCTACACCTTC.

The rearrangement joins TRBV9 to TRBJ2-1, with 16 bases aligning to TRBD2. Looked up from germline, CDR1 is SGDLS and CDR2 is YYNGEE. V shed 4 bases and J 10 bases; nucleotides not matched to a gene: 8. The CDR3 loop spans 16 amino acids. CDR3 sequence: CASSRGTSGGVQEQFF. The CDR3 region has the DNA TGTGCCAGCAGCCGGGGGACTAGCGGGGGGGTGCAAGAGCAGTTCTTC.

This clonotype was seen more than once but under ten times. V and J are TRBV20-1 and TRBJ2-7; D tentatively fits TRBD1 or TRBD2 (6 bases each). CDR3 size: 13 residues. Germline CDR1 and CDR2: DFQATT and SNEGSKA (reference sequence). Trimming stripped 2 bases from V and 3 bases from J, with 11 bases between. The CDR3 DNA reads as TGCAGTGCTAGACAGGGGAGGCTCTACGAGCAGTACTTC. It encodes CSARQGRLYEQYF.

This clonotype was observed a few times. This rearrangement joins TRBV21-1 to TRBJ1-1. TRBV21-1 is classified as a pseudogene. The CDR3 consists of 13 residues. The CDR3 loop is CASSKRRWTEAFF. CDR3 nucleotide sequence: TGTGCCAGCAGCAAACGCAGGTGGACTGAAGCTTTCTTT.

CDR3 loop: CAISMDSYNEQFF. In DNA, the CDR3 is TGTGCCATCAGTATGGACAGTTACAATGAGCAGTTCTTC. The chain recombines TRBV10-3 with TRBJ2-1, with a possible D match to TRBD1 (6 bases). Trimming pared 5 bases from V and 4 bases from J, leaving 9 bases between. CDR3 size: 13 residues. Germline V gene data show CDR1 as ENHRY and CDR2 as SYGVKD.

The chain has TRBV2 and TRBJ2-7; 10 bases line up with TRBD1. V shed 4 bases, J shed 4 bases, and the junction held 7 bases outside the gene matches. This CDR3 is built from 15 residues. CDR1 is SNHLY, CDR2 FYNNEI, per germline. The CDR3 bases are TGTGCCAGCAGTGTCTCCGGGACAGGGGCTTACGAGCAGTACTTC. Translated, it gives CASSVSGTGAYEQYF.

This chain uses TRBV5-5 with TRBJ1-2, with D hard to call. This CDR3 contains 11 residues. Looked up from germline, CDR1 is SGHKS and CDR2 is YYEKEE (reference sequence). V was cut by 5 bases and J by 4 bases, with 6 bases left in between. CDR3 coding DNA: TGTGCCAGCAGTCACAGCTATGGCTACACCTTC. This translates into CASSHSYGYTF.

As concerns this clonotype: A much larger clone lies a single base off, so this may be a read error. The genes are TRBV20-1 and TRBJ2-1; D uncertain. The closer fit of TRBJ2-7 to the DNA end suggests the J call may be wrong. The CDR3 contains 13 residues. Germline CDR1 reads DFQATT; CDR2 reads SNEGSKA (reference sequence). CDR3 loop: CSARDGLGNEQYF. The CDR3 region has the DNA TGCAGTGCTAGAGATGGGCTCGGCAATGAGCAGTACTTC.

V and J are TRBV7-3 and TRBJ2-1, with a weak D call TRBD2 (5 bases). This CDR3 has 15 amino acids. The V gene lost 1 base and the J gene lost 3 bases, with 10 bases spanning the gap. From germline, CDR1 is SGHTA and CDR2 FQGTGA. DNA for the CDR3: TGTGCCAGCAGCTTAAGCATAGGGAGCTACAATGAGCAGTTCTTC. Its protein product is CASSLSIGSYNEQFF.

This chain links TRBV27 with TRBJ2-5, with TRBD1 matching over 9 bases. V was pared by 6 bases and J by 6 bases, with 5 bases of the junction left unmatched. Per germline, CDR1 MNHEY and CDR2 SMNVEV (reference sequence). The CDR3 is 13 amino acids. The CDR3 protein is CASRGQGTQTQYF. In nucleotides, the CDR3 is TGTGCCAGCAGGGGACAGGGCACACAGACCCAGTACTTC.

This sequence joins TRBV28 and TRBJ1-6; D ambiguous. The CDR3 is made up of 15 amino acids. V was trimmed by 3 bases and J by 8 bases, leaving 14 bases between them. In germline, CDR1 is MDHEN, CDR2 SYDVKM. CDR3 nucleotide sequence: TGTGCCAGCAGTTTGAAAAAGGGCTGGGATTCACCCCTCCACTTT. This sequence encodes CASSLKKGWDSPLHF.

To note about this clonotype: A much larger clone is a single base away; this may be a read error. The chain carries TRBV13 and TRBJ2-5, with 9 bases fitting TRBD1. The CDR3 contains 15 residues. Per germline, CDR1 PRHDT and CDR2 FYEKMQ (reference sequence). DNA of the CDR3: TGTGCCAGCGGCTTACGTTGGACAGGGGATCGGGAGCAGTACTTC. This encodes CASGLRWTGDREQYF. The full variable domain, rest sourced from reference TRBV13 and TRBJ2-5, is AAGVIQSPRHLIKEKRETATLKCYPIPRHDTVYWYQQGPGQDPQFLISFYEKMQSDKGSIPDRFSAQQFSDYHSELNMSSLELGDSALYFCASGLRWTGDREQYFGPGTRLLVL.

The CDR3 sequence: CSARTLADQETQYF. DNA of the CDR3: TGCAGTGCTAGAACGCTGGCGGACCAAGAGACCCAGTACTTC. V gene TRBV20-1 combines with J gene TRBJ2-5; D unresolved. CDR1 DFQATT and CDR2 SNEGSKA come from the germline V gene (reference sequence). The ends were cut back, 2 bases at V and 0 bases at J, with 10 bases in the middle. The CDR3 extends over 14 amino acids.

Note on this clonotype: One end of the junction varies from germline; a read error may be responsible. The genes are TRBV6-5 and TRBJ1-2; TRBD1 might be the D (5 bases). This CDR3 is built from 18 residues. The V gene's germline CDR1 is MNHEY and CDR2 SVGAGI. The CDR3 sequence is CAGSYTDPTAEGHYGYTF. DNA for the CDR3: TGTGCCGGCAGTTACACGGACCCAACGGCTGAGGGGCACTATGGCTACACCTTC.

V gene TRBV25-1 combines with J gene TRBJ2-7; 10 bases map to TRBD1. This CDR3 contains 14 residues. CDR1 is MGHDK and CDR2 is SYGVNS in the germline V gene. Trimming took 4 bases from V and 7 from J; bases not matched to a gene: 7. CDR3 sequence (DNA): TGTGCCAGCAGTGGCCCGGGACAGGGGTTTGAGCAGTACTTC. This codes for CASSGPGQGFEQYF.

The chain couples TRBV7-2 to TRBJ2-3; 7 bases fit TRBD2. V shed 4 bases, J shed 3 bases, and the junction held 4 bases outside the gene matches. Germline V CDR1 and CDR2: SGHTA, FQGNSA. This CDR3 is 14 amino acids long. The CDR3 protein is CASSSDGGTDTQYF. The CDR3 DNA follows: TGTGCCAGCAGCTCGGACGGGGGGACAGATACGCAGTATTTT.

V is TRBV7-9 and J is TRBJ1-4; tentatively, D is TRBD1 (5 bases). The V end lost 3 bases, the J end lost 0 bases, and 11 bases lay between the germline ends. The CDR3 is made up of 16 amino acids. Germline values: CDR1 SEHNR, CDR2 FQNEAQ (reference sequence). CDR3 in amino acids: CASSLRQPATNEKLFF. The DNA for the CDR3 is TGTGCCAGCAGCTTGCGACAGCCAGCAACTAATGAAAAACTGTTTTTT.

V and J are TRBV14 and TRBJ2-7; 14 positions agree with TRBD2. With 4 bases clipped from V and 4 bases from J, the junction kept 6 bases outside the gene matches. The germline V gene encodes CDR1 SGHDN and CDR2 FVKESK. The CDR3 runs to 16 residues. The CDR3 loop is CASSLRLAGGLYEQYF. CDR3 coding DNA: TGTGCCAGCAGCCTGCGACTAGCGGGGGGGCTTTACGAGCAGTACTTC.

The chain carries TRBV27 and TRBJ2-3, with no clear D. The CDR3 has 13 residues. Germline CDR1 MNHEY, CDR2 SMNVEV (reference sequence). V dropped 6 bases and J dropped 6 bases, with 13 bases sitting between them. The CDR3 nucleotides are TGTGCCAGCAGGGCTCTATCCGGCGATACGCAGTATTTT. Amino acid sequence: CASRALSGDTQYF.

The V gene is TRBV12-3 or TRBV12-4, the J gene TRBJ1-2; D not certain. The CDR3 has 15 amino acids. Trimming pared 2 bases from V and 2 bases from J, leaving 12 bases between. The CDR3 here is CASSLSNRPNYGYTF. In DNA form, the CDR3 reads TGTGCCAGCAGTTTATCCAACAGACCGAACTATGGCTACACCTTC.

The J gene is TRBJ1-2, the V gene TRBV20-1; D not resolved. V was shortened by 1 base and J by 7 bases, with 13 bases between the two germline ends. CDR3 size: 13 residues. Germline V gene lookup returns CDR1 DFQATT and CDR2 SNEGSKA (reference sequence). The DNA of the CDR3 is TGCAGTGCTAGAGTCCGGGATGGGTGTGGCTACACCTTC. Its protein product is CSARVRDGCGYTF.

On this clonotype: A much larger clone differs by one base, so this may be a read error. The chain links TRBV29-1 to TRBJ2-1; D is undetermined. The germline V gene encodes CDR1 SQVTM and CDR2 ANQGSEA. CDR3 length equals 12 residues. Deletions cut 3 bases from V and 13 bases from J, with 16 bases between. The CDR3 sequence is CSVDLWTETQFF. The CDR3 DNA follows: TGCAGCGTTGATTTGTGGACGGAGACCCAGTTCTTC.

This clonotype has ten or more counts. The V and J genes are TRBV11-3 and TRBJ2-1; D is perhaps TRBD1 or TRBD2 (6 bases each). CDR3 length: 15 amino acids. The ends were cut back, 1 base at V and 4 bases at J, with 11 bases in the middle. The V gene's germline CDR1 is SGHNT and CDR2 YENEEA. In DNA form, the CDR3 reads TGTGCCAGCAGCTTAGGAGGGGGGACATACAATGAGCAGTTCTTC. It codes for CASSLGGGTYNEQFF.

The table lists this clonotype with a few counts. The chain combines TRBV20-1 with TRBJ2-7, with a possible D match to TRBD1 (6 bases). The V gene's germline CDR1 is DFQATT and CDR2 SNEGSKA (reference sequence). Trimming pared 6 bases from V and 0 bases from J, leaving 12 bases between. The CDR3 has 13 amino acids. Written as DNA, the CDR3 is TGCAGTGCAACCCCGGACAGCTCCTACGAGCAGTACTTC. Encoded protein: CSATPDSSYEQYF.

This clonotype appeared a few times. V gene TRBV5-1 combines with J gene TRBJ1-1; D not resolved. Germline V CDR1 and CDR2: SGHRS, YFSETQ. Trimming left V 1 base short and J 0 bases short, with 10 bases between. This CDR3 has 15 residues. The CDR3: CASSLRANLNTEAFF. CDR3 DNA sequence: TGCGCCAGCAGCTTGAGGGCCAACCTGAACACTGAAGCTTTCTTT.

The V call is TRBV3-1, the J call TRBJ1-2, with D possibly matching TRBD1 (5 bases). CDR3 size: 14 residues. V was pared by 0 bases and J by 4 bases, with 9 bases between. Germline lookup yields CDR1 LGHDT and CDR2 YNNKEL (reference sequence). The CDR3 region has the DNA TGTGCCAGCAGCCAAGACCAGGGTTTCTATGGCTACACCTTC. Translated, it gives CASSQDQGFYGYTF.

In its sample, this clonotype was seen once. The chain is built from TRBV3-1 and TRBJ2-1; perhaps D is TRBD1 or TRBD2 (5 bases each). Deletions cut 6 bases from V and 3 bases from J, with 15 bases between. The CDR3 totals 15 residues. Germline CDR1 reads LGHDT; CDR2 reads YNNKEL (reference sequence). CDR3 nucleotide sequence: TGTGCCAGCAGGAGCAGGGAGTTCCTCTACAATGAGCAGTTCTTC. Translating it yields CASRSREFLYNEQFF.

This clonotype was seen a few times. CDR3 nucleotides: TGCAGTGCAGAACCAGGGGAGGGCACAGATACGCAGTATTTT. Its protein is CSAEPGEGTDTQYF. V and J are TRBV20-1 and TRBJ2-3; D assignment may be TRBD1 or TRBD2 (6 bases each). The CDR3 length is 14 residues. Germline CDR1 DFQATT, CDR2 SNEGSKA (reference sequence). V was shortened by 6 bases and J by 1 base, with 14 bases between the two germline ends.